This T cell receptor beta chain was sequenced in a study of T cells in Graves' hyperthyroidism and ophthalmopathy. TCR beta CDR3 sequences were amplified from RNA transcripts. First-round RT-PCR targeting the TCR CDR3 was performed with the HTBI primer set. Via MiXCR, TCRdb re-called the multiplex PCR reads, giving one row per CDR3 protein. The sample carries some 500,000 distinct CDR3 sequences, approximately 15% recorded once. General observations from the study: Before onset, ophthalmopathy was predicted by the model a median roughly 6.8 months earlier.

In germline, CDR1 is SGHDT, CDR2 YYEEEE. The CDR3 loop spans 15 amino acids. V lost 2 bases and J lost 5, with 13 bases in between. As for this clonotype: Its antigen is undetermined.

PBMCs came from 8.5 to 10 ml fresh peripheral blood. J is TRBJ2-2 and V is TRBV5-6; maybe TRBD2 (6 bases). This TCR came from a woman between 18 and 30 years old with Graves' hyperthyroidism. Sequencing was performed on blood. CDR3 loop: CASSFRAGLTGELFF. The CDR3 bases are TGTGCCAGCAGCTTTAGGGCGGGATTGACCGGGGAGCTGTTTTTT. Full variable domain (remainder filled in from reference TRBV5-6 and TRBJ2-2): DAGVTQSPTHLIKTRGQQVTLRCSPKSGHDTVSWYQQALGQGPQFIFQYYEEEERQRGNFPDRFSGHQFPNYSSELNVNALLLGDSALYLCASSFRAGLTGELFFGEGSRLTVL.